The 17 T cell receptor beta chains below all came from one sample that was sequenced in a study of cytomegalovirus exposure and HLA in healthy donors. The PCR contained 60 Vbeta and 13 Jbeta primers. Assay: immunoSEQ multiplex PCR; the TCRdb copy retains only in-frame clones and omits some. The sample records some 150,000 clones, roughly 9.6% being singletons. The sequencing input was PBMCs. The receptors here all came from a woman in her thirties or forties in good health and CMV-seropositive.

The chain uses TRBV4-2 and TRBJ2-3; 11 bases line up with TRBD2. Germline V gene lookup returns CDR1 LGHNA and CDR2 YNFKEQ. Losses at the gene ends were 3 bases for V and 3 bases for J; bases not matched to a gene: 2. The CDR3 contains 15 residues. CDR3 coding DNA: TGTGCCAGCAGCCATACTAGCGGGGGAACAGATACGCAGTATTTT. This gives the protein CASSHTSGGTDTQYF.

This clone has a handful of counts. This chain joins TRBV20-1 and TRBJ2-1; weak D call: TRBD1 (5 bases). CDR1 and CDR2 (germline): DFQATT, SNEGSKA (reference sequence). The germline V and J ends were trimmed by 7 bases and 8 bases, with 12 bases remaining between them. This CDR3 is built from 11 residues. The DNA for the CDR3 is TGCAGTGGGGCAGGGATGGATGAGCAGTTCTTC. As protein: CSGAGMDEQFF.

V is TRBV28 and J is TRBJ2-7, with 7 bases matching TRBD1. CDR3 length equals 13 residues. V lost 6 bases to trimming and J lost 6 bases; unmatched junction nucleotides: 8. Germline V gene sequence: CDR1 MDHEN, CDR2 SYDVKM. The CDR3 is CASRGWAGGEQYF. CDR3 sequence (DNA): TGTGCCAGCAGAGGGTGGGCAGGGGGCGAGCAGTACTTC.

This chain connects TRBV5-4 to TRBJ2-7; TRBD1 matches at 7 bases. V trimming: 0 bases; J trimming: 2 bases; junction bases outside the gene matches: 2. CDR1 and CDR2 from the germline V gene are SGHNT and YYREEE (reference sequence). CDR3 size: 14 residues. CDR3 bases: TGTGCCAGCAGCTTGGGGCAGGGGGCCTACGAGCAGTACTTC. This sequence encodes CASSLGQGAYEQYF.

The chain couples TRBV19 to TRBJ1-4; D perhaps matches TRBD1 (6 bases). Trimming pared 6 bases from V and 2 bases from J, leaving 7 bases between. From germline, CDR1 is LNHDA and CDR2 SQIVND (reference sequence). This CDR3 is built from 13 residues. This CDR3 is CASRQGTNEKLFF. DNA for the CDR3: TGTGCCAGTAGACAGGGTACTAATGAAAAACTGTTTTTT.

This clone came up a few times. For the CDR3, the DNA is TGCAGCGTTCCGGGGGGCATCCAAGAGACCCAGTACTTC. This gives the protein CSVPGGIQETQYF. The gene calls are TRBV29-1 and TRBJ2-5; perhaps TRBD2 as D (7 bases). This CDR3 is built from 13 residues. Per germline, CDR1 SQVTM and CDR2 ANQGSEA. Deletions cut 5 bases from V and 1 base from J, with 11 bases between.

This clone was observed a handful of times. This chain connects TRBV6-1 to TRBJ2-3; TRBD1 matches at 7 bases. CDR1 and CDR2 (germline): MNHNS, SASEGT. The CDR3 sequence is 14 residues long. Germline trimming cut 5 bases from V and 3 bases from J; bases unmatched to any gene: 5. CDR3 residues: CASSPGQTTDTQYF. The CDR3 region has the DNA TGTGCCAGCAGTCCGGGACAGACAACAGATACGCAGTATTTT.

The chain carries TRBV19 and TRBJ2-2; TRBD2 matches 8 bases. CDR3 size: 14 residues. V gave up 5 bases and J gave up 5 bases; unmatched junction bases: 4. Germline V lookup: CDR1 LNHDA, CDR2 SQIVND (reference sequence). Here the CDR3 reads CASSYSGATGELFF. Here the CDR3 DNA reads TGTGCCAGTAGTTATAGCGGGGCAACCGGGGAGCTGTTTTTT.

The V gene is TRBV7-9, the J gene TRBJ2-3, with 9 bases matching TRBD2. Germline V gene data show CDR1 as SEHNR and CDR2 as FQNEAQ (reference sequence). The CDR3 consists of 19 residues. J gave up 4 bases and V 5 bases, and 19 bases lay outside the gene matches. The CDR3 spells CASSPGGWRGGSPPDTQYF. The CDR3 DNA sequence: TGTGCCAGCAGCCCCGGAGGTTGGCGGGGGGGCTCCCCTCCAGATACGCAGTATTTT.

This clone has a handful of counts. V usage is TRBV9 and J usage is TRBJ1-1, with D possibly being TRBD1 (6 bases). The CDR3 is 16 amino acids. Germline CDR1 and CDR2: SGDLS and YYNGEE. Deletions cut 0 bases from V and 4 bases from J, with 16 bases between. CDR3 DNA: TGTGCCAGCAGCGTAGTTGGAAACAGGGCCATCACTGAAGCTTTCTTT. This translates into CASSVVGNRAITEAFF.

The chain carries TRBV5-8 and TRBJ1-5; D is undetermined. The length of the CDR3 is 12 residues. Germline V CDR1 and CDR2: SGHTS, YDEGEE. V was clipped by 4 bases and J by 3 bases, with 5 bases between them. CDR3 sequence: CASSPFNQPQHF. CDR3 coding DNA: TGTGCCAGCAGCCCCTTCAATCAGCCCCAGCATTTT.

CDR3 sequence reads: CASSLDRRASNQPQHF. DNA of the CDR3: TGTGCCAGCAGCTTAGACCGCAGGGCTAGCAATCAGCCCCAGCATTTT. The gene calls are TRBV7-8 and TRBJ1-5; weak D call: TRBD1 (5 bases). CDR1 is SGHVS, CDR2 FQNEAQ, per germline. V lost 1 base, J lost 0 bases, and 10 bases lay in between. The CDR3 spans 16 residues.

CDR3 in DNA: TGTGCCAGCAGTTACTCGATCACCGGGTGGCCTGAAGCTTTCTTT. It codes for CASSYSITGWPEAFF. V usage is TRBV6-5 and J usage is TRBJ1-1; D is undetermined. The germline gives CDR1 MNHEY, CDR2 SVGAGI. Trimming took 0 bases from V and 6 from J, leaving 14 bases between them. CDR3 length equals 15 residues.

This clone has only a few counts. The gene calls are TRBV5-1 and TRBJ1-4, with D unclear. With 3 bases removed from V and 7 bases from J, the gap between germline ends came to 13 bases. The CDR3 is 14 amino acids. Per germline, CDR1 SGHRS and CDR2 YFSETQ. CDR3 sequence: CASSSATYSEKLFF. In DNA, the CDR3 is TGCGCCAGCAGCTCCGCTACGTACAGTGAAAAACTGTTTTTT.

The V and J genes are TRBV6-1 and TRBJ1-5; TRBD1 aligns across 7 bases. The CDR3 contains 14 residues. With V trimmed by 9 bases and J by 5 bases, 10 bases remained unmatched. The germline V gene has CDR1 MNHNS and CDR2 SASEGT. For the CDR3, the DNA is TGTGCCAGTGAGTGGGACAGAGGGGATCAGCCCCAGCATTTT. Translation: CASEWDRGDQPQHF.

This clone turned up a few times. The CDR3: CASSPWVGGPNNEQFF. In DNA, the CDR3 is TGTGCCAGCAGCCCTTGGGTGGGGGGGCCCAACAATGAGCAGTTCTTC. The rearrangement joins TRBV27 to TRBJ2-1, with D possibly being TRBD2 (7 bases). Trimming pared 6 bases from V and 5 bases from J, leaving 20 bases between. CDR1 is MNHEY and CDR2 is SMNVEV in the germline V gene (reference sequence). This CDR3 has 16 amino acids.

This clone was found a few times. CDR3 DNA sequence: TGTGCCAGTAGTATCCTCTCCGATTCACCCCTCCACTTT. Protein sequence: CASSILSDSPLHF. The chain combines TRBV19 with TRBJ1-6; D is undetermined. The CDR3 sequence is 13 residues long. Trimming removed 3 bases from V and 8 bases from J, with 8 bases in between. The germline CDR1 and CDR2 sequences are LNHDA and SQIVND (reference sequence). Full variable domain (remainder filled in from reference TRBV19 and TRBJ1-6): DGGITQSPKYLFRKEGQNVTLSCEQNLNHDAMYWYRQDPGQGLRLIYYSQIVNDFQKGDIAEGYSVSREKKESFPLTVTSAQKNPTAFYLCASSILSDSPLHFGNGTRLTVT.